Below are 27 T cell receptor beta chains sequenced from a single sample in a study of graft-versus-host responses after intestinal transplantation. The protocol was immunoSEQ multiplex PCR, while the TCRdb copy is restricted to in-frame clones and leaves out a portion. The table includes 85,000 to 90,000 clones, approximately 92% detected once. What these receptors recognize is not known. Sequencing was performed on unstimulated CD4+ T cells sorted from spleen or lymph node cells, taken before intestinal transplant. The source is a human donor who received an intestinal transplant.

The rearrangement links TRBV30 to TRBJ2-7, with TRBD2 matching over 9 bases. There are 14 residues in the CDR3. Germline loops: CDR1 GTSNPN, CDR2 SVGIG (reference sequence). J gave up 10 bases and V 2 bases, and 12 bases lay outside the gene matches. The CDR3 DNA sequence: TGTGCCTGGAGTCCGCTAGCGGGATTTTCGGGACAGTACTTC. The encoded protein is CAWSPLAGFSGQYF. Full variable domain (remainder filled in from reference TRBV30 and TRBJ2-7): SQTIHQWPATLVQPVGSPLSLECTVEGTSNPNLYWYRQAAGRGLQLLFYSVGIGQISSEVPQNLSASRPQDRQFILSSKKLLLSDSGFYLCAWSPLAGFSGQYFGPGTRLTVT.

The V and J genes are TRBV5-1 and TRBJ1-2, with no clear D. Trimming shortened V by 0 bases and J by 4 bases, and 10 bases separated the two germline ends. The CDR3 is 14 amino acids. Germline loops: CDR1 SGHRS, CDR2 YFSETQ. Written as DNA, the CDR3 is TGCGCCAGCAGCTTGGAGAATCCCATCTATGGCTACACCTTC. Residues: CASSLENPIYGYTF.

CDR3 DNA: TGTGCCAGCCCGAACCCAGGGCCCGTTGGGGCCAACGTCCTGACTTTC. It specifies CASPNPGPVGANVLTF. This chain links TRBV25-1 with TRBJ2-6; tentative D call: TRBD1 (5 bases). The CDR3 runs to 16 residues. The germline V and J ends were trimmed by 8 bases and 3 bases, with 17 bases remaining between them. Germline CDR1 reads MGHDK; CDR2 reads SYGVNS. Filled out from reference TRBV25-1 and TRBJ2-6, the complete variable domain reads EADIYQTPRYLVIGTGKKITLECSQTMGHDKMYWYQQDPGMELHLIHYSYGVNSTEKGDLSSESTVSRIRTEHFPLTLESARPSHTSQYLCASPNPGPVGANVLTFGAGSRLTVL.

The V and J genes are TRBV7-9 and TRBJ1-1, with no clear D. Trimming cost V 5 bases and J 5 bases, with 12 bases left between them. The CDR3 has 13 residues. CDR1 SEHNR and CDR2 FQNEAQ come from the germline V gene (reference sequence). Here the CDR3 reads CASSLLFETEAFF. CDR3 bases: TGTGCCAGCAGCCTACTTTTTGAAACTGAAGCTTTCTTT.

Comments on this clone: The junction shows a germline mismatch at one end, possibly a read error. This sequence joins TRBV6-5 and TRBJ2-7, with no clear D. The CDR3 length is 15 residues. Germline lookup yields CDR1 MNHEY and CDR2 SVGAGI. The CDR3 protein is CASSDSRVGVYEQYF. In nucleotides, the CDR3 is TGTGCCAGCAGTGACTCTCGGGTGGGCGTCTACGAGCAGTACTTC.

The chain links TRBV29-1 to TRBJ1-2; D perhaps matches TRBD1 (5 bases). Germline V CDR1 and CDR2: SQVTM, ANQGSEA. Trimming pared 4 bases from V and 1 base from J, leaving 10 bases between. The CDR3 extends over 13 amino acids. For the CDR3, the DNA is TGCAGCGTTGCCTCGGGACGTAACTATGGCTACACCTTC. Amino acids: CSVASGRNYGYTF.

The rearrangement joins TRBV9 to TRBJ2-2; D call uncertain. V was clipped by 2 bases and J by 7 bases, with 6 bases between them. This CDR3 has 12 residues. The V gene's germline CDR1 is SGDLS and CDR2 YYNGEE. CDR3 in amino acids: CASSVWGGELFF. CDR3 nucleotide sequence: TGTGCCAGCAGCGTGTGGGGCGGGGAGCTGTTTTTT.

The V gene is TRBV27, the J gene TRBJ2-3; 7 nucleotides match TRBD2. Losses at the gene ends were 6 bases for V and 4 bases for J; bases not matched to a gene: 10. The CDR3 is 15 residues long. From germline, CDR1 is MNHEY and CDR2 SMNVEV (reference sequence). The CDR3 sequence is CASRSARGGSDTQYF. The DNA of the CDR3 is TGTGCCAGCAGGTCCGCCCGGGGAGGGTCAGATACGCAGTATTTT.

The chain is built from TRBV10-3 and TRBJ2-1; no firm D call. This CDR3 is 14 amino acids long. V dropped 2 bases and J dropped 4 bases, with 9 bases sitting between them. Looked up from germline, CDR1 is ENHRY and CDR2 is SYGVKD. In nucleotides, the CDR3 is TGTGCCATCAGTGAGGGCCAGACATACAATGAGCAGTTCTTC. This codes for CAISEGQTYNEQFF.

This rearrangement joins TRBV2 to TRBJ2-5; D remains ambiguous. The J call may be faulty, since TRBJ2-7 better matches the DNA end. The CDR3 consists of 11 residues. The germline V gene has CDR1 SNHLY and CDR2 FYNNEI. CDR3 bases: TGTGCCAGCAGTGAGTTATACGAGCAGTACTTC. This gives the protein CASSELYEQYF.

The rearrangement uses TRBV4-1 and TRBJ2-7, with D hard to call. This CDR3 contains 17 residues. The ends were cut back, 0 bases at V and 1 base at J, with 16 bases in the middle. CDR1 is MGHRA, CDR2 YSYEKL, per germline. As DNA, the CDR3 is TGCGCCAGCAGCCAAGATCTGCTTTCTTCTGCTTCCTACGAGCAGTACTTC. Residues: CASSQDLLSSASYEQYF.

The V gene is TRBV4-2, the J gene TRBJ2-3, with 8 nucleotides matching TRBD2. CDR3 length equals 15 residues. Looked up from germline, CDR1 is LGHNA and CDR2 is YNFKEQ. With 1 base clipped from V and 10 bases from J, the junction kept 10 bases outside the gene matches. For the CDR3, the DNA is TGTGCCAGCAGCCAAGGAGTCGGGAGGGATGAGGCGCAGTATTTT. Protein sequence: CASSQGVGRDEAQYF.

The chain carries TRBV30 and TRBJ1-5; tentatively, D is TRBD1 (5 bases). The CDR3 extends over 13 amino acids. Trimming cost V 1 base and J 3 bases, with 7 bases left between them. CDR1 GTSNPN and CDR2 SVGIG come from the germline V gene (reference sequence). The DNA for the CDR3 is TGTGCCTGGAGTGGACAGCCCAATCAGCCCCAGCATTTT. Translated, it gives CAWSGQPNQPQHF.

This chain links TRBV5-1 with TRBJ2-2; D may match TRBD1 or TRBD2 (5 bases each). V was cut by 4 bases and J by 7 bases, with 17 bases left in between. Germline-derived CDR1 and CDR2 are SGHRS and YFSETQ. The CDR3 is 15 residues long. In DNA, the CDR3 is TGCGCCAGCAGCCTTCTAACAGGAGGTGGCGGGGAGCTGTTTTTT. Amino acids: CASSLLTGGGGELFF.

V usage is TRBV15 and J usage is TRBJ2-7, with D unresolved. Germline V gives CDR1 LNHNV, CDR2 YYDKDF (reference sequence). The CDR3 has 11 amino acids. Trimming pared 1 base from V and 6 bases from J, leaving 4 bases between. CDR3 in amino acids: CATSRGPEQYF. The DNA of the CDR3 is TGTGCCACCAGCAGAGGGCCCGAGCAGTACTTC.

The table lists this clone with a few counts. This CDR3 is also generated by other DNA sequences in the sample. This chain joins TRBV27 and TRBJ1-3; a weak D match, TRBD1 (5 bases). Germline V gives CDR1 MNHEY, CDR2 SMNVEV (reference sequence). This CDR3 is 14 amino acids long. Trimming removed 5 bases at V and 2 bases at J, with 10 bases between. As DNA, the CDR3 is TGTGCCAGCAGTCTCCGGGGGGCTGGAAACACCATATATTTT. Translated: CASSLRGAGNTIYF.

CDR3 in DNA: TGTGCCAGCAGCTTCCGCGGGGACTACAATGAGCAGTTCTTC. Residues: CASSFRGDYNEQFF. The V call is TRBV13, the J call TRBJ2-1, with D possibly TRBD2 on 6 matching bases. The germline V gene has CDR1 PRHDT and CDR2 FYEKMQ (reference sequence). The CDR3 covers 14 residues. V was cut by 3 bases and J by 3 bases, with 9 bases left in between.

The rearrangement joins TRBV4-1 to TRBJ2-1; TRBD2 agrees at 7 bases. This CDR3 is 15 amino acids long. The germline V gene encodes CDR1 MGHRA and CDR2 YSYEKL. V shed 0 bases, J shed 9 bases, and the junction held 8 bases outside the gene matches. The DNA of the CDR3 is TGCGCCAGCAGCCAAGAGGCGGGAGTTAATGGTGAGCAGTTCTTC. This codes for CASSQEAGVNGEQFF.

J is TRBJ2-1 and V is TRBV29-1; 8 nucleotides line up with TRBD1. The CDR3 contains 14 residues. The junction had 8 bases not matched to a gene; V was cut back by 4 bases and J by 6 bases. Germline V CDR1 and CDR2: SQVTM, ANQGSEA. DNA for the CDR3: TGCAGCGTTGTGACAGGGGACAAATTCAATGAGCAGTTCTTC. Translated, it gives CSVVTGDKFNEQFF.

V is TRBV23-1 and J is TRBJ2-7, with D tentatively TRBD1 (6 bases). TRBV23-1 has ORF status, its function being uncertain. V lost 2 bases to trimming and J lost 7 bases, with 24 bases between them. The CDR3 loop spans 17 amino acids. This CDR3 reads CASSQGKSGDRPREQYF. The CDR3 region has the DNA TGCGCCAGCAGTCAAGGGAAATCAGGGGACCGGCCTCGTGAGCAGTACTTC.

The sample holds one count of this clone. This chain's CDR3 is CASSLNSGVLGETQYF. The CDR3, as DNA: TGTGCCAGCAGCTTAAATAGCGGGGTTCTTGGAGAGACCCAGTACTTC. V gene TRBV5-6 combines with J gene TRBJ2-5; 8 positions match TRBD2. CDR3 length: 16 residues. Germline-derived CDR1 and CDR2 are SGHDT and YYEEEE. V lost 2 bases and J lost 4; bases outside the gene matches: 10. The variable domain in full, completed from reference TRBV5-6 and TRBJ2-5, reads DAGVTQSPTHLIKTRGQQVTLRCSPKSGHDTVSWYQQALGQGPQFIFQYYEEEERQRGNFPDRFSGHQFPNYSSELNVNALLLGDSALYLCASSLNSGVLGETQYFGPGTRLLVL.

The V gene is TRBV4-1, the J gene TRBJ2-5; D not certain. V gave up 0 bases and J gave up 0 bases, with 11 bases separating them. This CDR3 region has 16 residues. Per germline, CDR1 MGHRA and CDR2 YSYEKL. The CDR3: CASSQDTRPYQETQYF. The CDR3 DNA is TGCGCCAGCAGCCAAGATACCAGACCGTACCAAGAGACCCAGTACTTC.

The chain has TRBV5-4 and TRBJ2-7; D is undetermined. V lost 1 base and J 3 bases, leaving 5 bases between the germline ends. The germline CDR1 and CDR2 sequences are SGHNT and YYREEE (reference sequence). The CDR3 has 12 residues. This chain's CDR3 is CASSLTRYEQYF. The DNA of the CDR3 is TGTGCCAGCAGCTTGACCCGCTACGAGCAGTACTTC. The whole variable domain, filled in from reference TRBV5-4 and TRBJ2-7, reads ETGVTQSPTHLIKTRGQQVTLRCSSQSGHNTVSWYQQALGQGPQFIFQYYREEENGRGNFPPRFSGLQFPNYSSELNVNALELDDSALYLCASSLTRYEQYFGPGTRLTVT.

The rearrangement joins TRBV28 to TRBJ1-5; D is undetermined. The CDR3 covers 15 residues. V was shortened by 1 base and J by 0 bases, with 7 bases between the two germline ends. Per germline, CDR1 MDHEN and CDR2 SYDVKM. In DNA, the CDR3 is TGTGCCAGCAGTTTATTAGAGGTTAGCAATCAGCCCCAGCATTTT. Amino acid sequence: CASSLLEVSNQPQHF.

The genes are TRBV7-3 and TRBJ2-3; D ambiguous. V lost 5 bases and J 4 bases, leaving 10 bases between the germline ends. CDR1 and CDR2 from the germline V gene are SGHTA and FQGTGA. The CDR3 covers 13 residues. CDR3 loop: CASSAARADTQYF. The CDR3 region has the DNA TGTGCCAGCAGCGCCGCAAGAGCAGATACGCAGTATTTT. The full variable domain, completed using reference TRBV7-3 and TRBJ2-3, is GAGVSQTPSNKVTEKGKYVELRCDPISGHTALYWYRQSLGQGPEFLIYFQGTGAADDSGLPNDRFFAVRPEGSVSTLKIQRTERGDSAVYLCASSAARADTQYFGPGTRLTVL.

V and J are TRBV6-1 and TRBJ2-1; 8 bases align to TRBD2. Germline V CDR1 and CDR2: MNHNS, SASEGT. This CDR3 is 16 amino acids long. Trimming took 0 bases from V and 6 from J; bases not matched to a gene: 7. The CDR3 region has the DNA TGTGCCAGCAGTGAAGCCGGGACTAGAGTCCCCAATGAGCAGTTCTTC. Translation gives CASSEAGTRVPNEQFF.

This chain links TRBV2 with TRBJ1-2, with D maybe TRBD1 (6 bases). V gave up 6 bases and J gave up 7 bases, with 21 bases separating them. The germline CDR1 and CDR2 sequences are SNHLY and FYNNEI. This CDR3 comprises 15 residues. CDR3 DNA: TGTGCCAGCAGGGGGGTTGCGGGGGCGATGTCTGGCTACACCTTC. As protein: CASRGVAGAMSGYTF.